This T cell receptor beta chain was sequenced for a study of T-cell memory formation after mild COVID-19. Overall study context: Largely, the TCR clusters proved donor specific.

The junction had 8 bases not matched to a gene; V was cut back by 4 bases and J by 4 bases. Germline assignment: CDR1 SEHNR and CDR2 FQNEAQ (reference sequence). The CDR3 contains 15 residues. TCRdb re-called the 5' RACE reads through MiXCR, storing one row per CDR3 protein. The data show 150,000 to 200,000 distinct CDR3 sequences, roughly 23% seen once. This clonotype was observed a few times. This receptor was identified in an adult woman who had mild COVID-19 (a few samples of this study predate the infection). Cell type and time point are not known. The chain employs TRBV7-9 and TRBJ2-7; 9 nucleotides agree with TRBD2. Sequences were obtained from PBMCs or a T cell subset sorted from them (not recorded which). This CDR3 reads CASSSPRGRVYEQYF. In DNA form, the CDR3 reads TGTGCCAGCAGCTCCCCTCGCGGGAGGGTATACGAGCAGTACTTC.